Listed here are 18 T cell receptor beta chains from one sample, sequenced in a study of blood T cell repertoires in COVID-19. Only in-frame clones appear in the TCRdb table, and some are missing; sequencing was by immunoSEQ multiplex PCR. The table includes about 150,000 clones, around 79% detected once. Material for sequencing was PBMCs or T cells enriched from blood (not recorded which). These receptors were taken from a woman aged 70-85 years in a cohort exposed to, infected with or recovered from COVID-19 (not recorded which).

In this sample, this clone turned up once. This chain connects TRBV5-4 to TRBJ2-7, with 9 bases that match TRBD2. The ends lost 2 bases at V and 7 bases at J; junction bases unmatched: 10. Looked up from germline, CDR1 is SGHNT and CDR2 is YYREEE (reference sequence). The CDR3 totals 15 residues. This chain's CDR3 is CASSFSGRLLKEQYF. For the CDR3, the DNA is TGTGCCAGCAGCTTTAGCGGGAGATTACTTAAGGAGCAGTACTTC.

V and J are TRBV5-4 and TRBJ2-3, with 12 bases aligning to TRBD2. The germline CDR1 and CDR2 sequences are SGHNT and YYREEE (reference sequence). V lost 4 bases, J lost 6 bases, and 9 bases stayed unmatched. The CDR3 sequence is 16 residues long. The CDR3 spells CASSAGTSGRRDTQYF. CDR3 sequence (DNA): TGTGCCAGCAGCGCCGGGACTAGCGGGCGCCGTGATACGCAGTATTTT.

The chain uses TRBV3-1 (or the pseudogene TRBV3-2) and TRBJ2-4, with 10 bases lining up with TRBD1. Germline loops: CDR1 LGHDT, CDR2 YNNKEL (reference sequence). The CDR3 is made up of 17 amino acids. The trim removed 3 bases at V and 0 bases at J, leaving 5 bases unmatched. CDR3 sequence reads: CASSHGQGVLAKNIQYF. CDR3 DNA: TGTGCCAGCAGCCACGGACAGGGGGTCCTAGCCAAAAACATTCAGTACTTC.

The rearrangement links TRBV7-3 to TRBJ2-2; a possible D gene is TRBD1 (6 bases). V lost 6 bases, J lost 6 bases, and 11 bases lay in between. CDR1 and CDR2 (germline): SGHTA, FQGTGA. This CDR3 has 13 amino acids. CDR3 residues: CASSQDRSGELFF. CDR3 bases: TGTGCCAGCAGTCAAGACAGGTCCGGGGAGCTGTTTTTT.

This sequence joins TRBV6-4 and TRBJ2-5, with 10 bases that match TRBD2. The J segment lost 4 bases and the V segment lost 2 bases, leaving 13 bases of the junction unmatched. The germline CDR1 and CDR2 sequences are MRHNA and SNTAGT. The CDR3 is made up of 18 amino acids. The CDR3 protein is CASSDLRAGGPSGETQYF. CDR3 nucleotides: TGTGCCAGCAGTGACCTTAGAGCGGGAGGGCCATCAGGAGAGACCCAGTACTTC.

The CDR3 loop reads CASSPLGLVPLANEKLFF. The DNA of the CDR3 is TGCGCCAGCAGCCCTCTGGGGCTTGTCCCGCTCGCGAATGAAAAACTGTTTTTT. The V and J genes are TRBV4-1 and TRBJ1-4; TRBD1 might be the D (5 bases). V was shortened by 4 bases and J by 5 bases, with 23 bases between the two germline ends. CDR3 size: 18 residues. CDR1 MGHRA and CDR2 YSYEKL come from the germline V gene.

CDR3 coding DNA: TGTGCCAGCAGCTTAATGGGCCTAGCGGGAGAGACCCAGTACTTC. Its protein product is CASSLMGLAGETQYF. The chain is built from TRBV7-3 and TRBJ2-5; 8 positions agree with TRBD2. The CDR3 loop spans 15 amino acids. Germline-derived CDR1 and CDR2 are SGHTA and FQGTGA. Losses at the gene ends were 1 base for V and 4 bases for J; bases not matched to a gene: 5.

The V call is TRBV2, the J call TRBJ2-3, with TRBD1 matching over 9 bases. This CDR3 comprises 13 residues. The germline V gene has CDR1 SNHLY and CDR2 FYNNEI. V lost 5 bases and J lost 4; bases outside the gene matches: 1. The CDR3, as DNA: TGTGCCAGCAGTTGGACAGGGGCAGATACGCAGTATTTT. Protein sequence: CASSWTGADTQYF.

The rearrangement joins TRBV25-1 to TRBJ1-1; D is perhaps TRBD1 (5 bases). The ends were cut back, 4 bases at V and 5 bases at J, with 8 bases in the middle. The germline V gene has CDR1 MGHDK and CDR2 SYGVNS. This CDR3 has 12 residues. The CDR3 nucleotides are TGTGCCAGCAGTGGGGGGGGGACTGAAGCTTTCTTT. Protein: CASSGGGTEAFF.

The chain is built from TRBV5-1 and TRBJ1-1; no clear D gene. Deletions cut 0 bases from V and 1 base from J, with 13 bases between. Germline CDR1 reads SGHRS; CDR2 reads YFSETQ. This CDR3 is 16 amino acids long. CDR3 loop: CASSLGAVASNTEAFF. CDR3 in DNA: TGCGCCAGCAGCTTGGGGGCAGTTGCTTCGAACACTGAAGCTTTCTTT.

The V and J genes are TRBV24-1 and TRBJ2-1; D perhaps matches TRBD2 (5 bases). The CDR3 extends over 13 amino acids. Germline loops: CDR1 KGHDR, CDR2 SFDVKD. V lost 4 bases and J lost 10, with 13 bases in between. CDR3 in amino acids: CATSDPPRGEQFF. The CDR3 region has the DNA TGTGCCACCAGTGACCCGCCCCGCGGGGAGCAGTTCTTC.

The chain uses TRBV6-6 and TRBJ1-2; the D is unclear. The CDR3 contains 12 residues. V was cut by 2 bases and J by 6 bases, with 7 bases left in between. Germline V gene sequence: CDR1 MNHNY, CDR2 SVGAGI (reference sequence). The CDR3 sequence is CASSYREDGYTF. The CDR3 nucleotides read TGTGCCAGCAGTTACCGGGAGGATGGCTACACCTTC.

The rearrangement links TRBV7-6 to TRBJ2-5, with a tentative D call TRBD2 (5 bases). The germline gives CDR1 SGHVS, CDR2 FNYEAQ. The CDR3 length is 12 residues. The V end was cut by 4 bases, the J end by 7 bases, with 10 bases between. The CDR3 reads CASSSRSGTQYF. Here the CDR3 DNA reads TGTGCCAGCAGCTCCCGCAGCGGGACCCAGTACTTC.

V is TRBV7-2 and J is TRBJ2-3; 8 bases are a match to TRBD2. The V gene end was trimmed by 7 bases and the J gene end by 4 bases; junction bases not matched to a gene: 10. The CDR3 sequence is 15 residues long. Germline V gene lookup returns CDR1 SGHTA and CDR2 FQGNSA. CDR3 residues: CASTSSGRVADTQYF. The CDR3 DNA reads TGTGCCAGCACCTCCTCCGGGAGGGTAGCAGATACGCAGTATTTT. The whole variable domain, filled in from reference TRBV7-2 and TRBJ2-3, reads GAGVSQSPSNKVTEKGKDVELRCDPISGHTALYWYRQSLGQGLEFLIYFQGNSAPDKSGLPSDRFSAERTGGSVSTLTIQRTQQEDSAVYLCASTSSGRVADTQYFGPGTRLTVL.

The CDR3 DNA reads as TGCGCCAGCAGCTTGATTCTCTCTACCAACAGCGGCTACACCTTC. As protein: CASSLILSTNSGYTF. V and J are TRBV5-1 and TRBJ1-2; the D is unclear. Trimming took 1 base from V and 8 from J, leaving 18 bases between them. The CDR3 runs to 15 residues. Germline-derived CDR1 and CDR2 are SGHRS and YFSETQ.

Concerning this clone: The same CDR3 arises from other DNA sequences in this sample as well. The chain couples TRBV6-1 to TRBJ2-7; D is undetermined. Trimming removed 2 bases at V and 4 bases at J, with 3 bases between. Looked up from germline, CDR1 is MNHNS and CDR2 is SASEGT. CDR3 length equals 11 residues. The CDR3 nucleotides read TGTGCCAGCAGTGAACGGTACGAGCAGTACTTC. Its translation is CASSERYEQYF.

This clone has a single count. The CDR3 loop is CASSSGREWAYNEQFF. CDR3 coding DNA: TGTGCCAGCAGCTCGGGCCGGGAGTGGGCTTACAATGAGCAGTTCTTC. The rearrangement uses TRBV5-8 and TRBJ2-1, with TRBD2 as a possible D gene (6 bases). Germline assignment: CDR1 SGHTS and CDR2 YDEGEE. CDR3 size: 16 residues. Trimming cost V 3 bases and J 4 bases, with 17 bases left between them.

This sequence joins TRBV18 and TRBJ2-2, with 8 bases identical to TRBD1. Unmatched junction bases numbered 10, after V lost 6 bases and J lost 7 bases. The CDR3 totals 15 residues. Germline V gene sequence: CDR1 KGHSH, CDR2 LQKENI. This CDR3 reads CASSRDRGKNGELFF. For the CDR3, the DNA is TGTGCCAGCTCGCGCGACAGGGGAAAGAACGGGGAGCTGTTTTTT. The complete variable domain, with remaining parts taken from reference TRBV18 and TRBJ2-2, reads NAGVMQNPRHLVRRRGQEARLRCSPMKGHSHVYWYRQLPEEGLKFMVYLQKENIIDESGMPKERFSAEFPKEGPSILRIQQVVRGDSAAYFCASSRDRGKNGELFFGEGSRLTVL.